This is a list of T cell receptor beta chains from one sample in a study of CD8 T cells in ankylosing spondylitis. TCRdb redid the calling of the 5' RACE reads with MiXCR, one entry per CDR3 protein. The sample consists of 700,000 or so distinct CDR3 sequences, 19% of them appearing once. The sample comprised blood, either unsorted or a sorted T cell fraction (not recorded which). The receptor set was obtained from a male donor with ankylosing spondylitis. Both conserved end residues are part of each CDR3. D genes are given only for firm matches. Rows give clone size only sometimes, using once, few, many, or a class for an expanded clone.

>TRBV3-1|few|TRBJ1-2|.
TGTGCCAGCAGCCAAAGAGAGCGCCAGGCCACCTTC
CASSQRERQATF
>TRBV15|many|TRBJ1-2|TRBD1
TGTGCCACCAGCAAGGGACAGGCCCTCTATGGCTACACCTTC
CATSKGQALYGYTF
>TRBV10-3|few|TRBJ2-7|.
TGTGCCATCAGTGGGCTCAGGGTAGCGTCGGGAGAGCAGTACTTC
CAISGLRVASGEQYF
>TRBV7-7|.|TRBJ2-7|.
TGTGCTAGCAGCCCCGGACAGCTACCCTACGAGCAGTACTTC
CASSPGQLPYEQYF
>TRBV20-1|.|TRBJ2-5|TRBD1
TGCAGTGCCACCATCGTCGGGGGACAGGGGGTTGAGACCCAGTACTTC
CSATIVGGQGVETQYF
>TRBV15|.|TRBJ2-1|TRBD2
TGTGCCACCAGCAGGACCTCAAGCGGGAGGAATGAGCAGTTCTTC
CATSRTSSGRNEQFF
>TRBV19|.|TRBJ2-2|TRBD2
TGTGCCAGTAGCCCTCAACTAGCGGGAGGTGGAACCGGGGAGCTGTTTTTT
CASSPQLAGGGTGELFF
>TRBV27|.|TRBJ2-7|TRBD1
TGTGCCAGCAGTTACTCCGGACAGGGGTCCTACGAGCAGTACTTC
CASSYSGQGSYEQYF
>TRBV12-3/TRBV12-4|once|TRBJ2-7|TRBD2
TGTGCCAGCAGTCCAAAGACTAGCGGGGCCTACGAGCAGTACTTC
CASSPKTSGAYEQYF
>TRBV4-1|few|TRBJ2-1|TRBD2
TGCGCCAGCAGCCATCCCGGACTAGCGGTGAGCTCCTACAATGAGCAGTTCTTC
CASSHPGLAVSSYNEQFF
>TRBV5-1|.|TRBJ2-2|TRBD2
TGCGCCAGCAGCCCCCTCTCGGGACTAGCGGCGAACACCGGGGAGCTGTTTTTT
CASSPLSGLAANTGELFF
>TRBV12-3/TRBV12-4|few|TRBJ2-2|.
TGTGCCAGCAACCAACGCGCCACCGGGGAGCTGTTTTTT
CASNQRATGELFF
>TRBV4-2|.|TRBJ1-2|.
TGTGCCAGCAGCCAAGCCAACCGTGAGGATTATGGCTACACCTTC
CASSQANREDYGYTF
>TRBV20-1|.|TRBJ2-3|TRBD2
TGCAGTGCTAGAGATGCGGGAGGGTCAGATACGCAGTATTTT
CSARDAGGSDTQYF
>TRBV3-1|many|TRBJ2-7|TRBD2
TGTGCCAGCAGCGGGACCGGGAGGCGGACTCAAGGCGAGCAGTACTTC
CASSGTGRRTQGEQYF
>TRBV5-1|few|TRBJ1-1|TRBD1
TGCGCCAGCAGCTCCGGGACAGGGGGGAGCACTGAAGCTTTCTTT
CASSSGTGGSTEAFF
>TRBV29-1|few|TRBJ2-2|TRBD2
TGCAGCGTTGAAGATCCCGGGAGGATAAGCACCGGGGAGCTGTTTTTT
CSVEDPGRISTGELFF
>TRBV5-6|.|TRBJ2-1|TRBD1
TGTGCCAGCAGCTTGGGGGACAGTGTTTACAATGAGCAGTTCTTC
CASSLGDSVYNEQFF
>TRBV3-1|.|TRBJ2-2|.
TGTGCCAGCAGCCAAGGGTCCGGGACCGGGGAGCTGTTTTTT
CASSQGSGTGELFF
>TRBV10-2|.|TRBJ2-7|.
TGCGCCAGCGGCCCTCCGGGGTTCCACGAGCAGTACTTC
CASGPPGFHEQYF
>TRBV28|few|TRBJ1-1|TRBD1
TGTGCCAGCAGTTTATCGGACAGGGGGCGGCGAGCTTTCTTT
CASSLSDRGRRAFF
>TRBV19|few|TRBJ1-1|.
TGTGCCAGTAGTATAGAAATCGGGGGTACTGAAGCTTTCTTT
CASSIEIGGTEAFF
>TRBV5-1|few|TRBJ1-1|TRBD1
TGCGCCAGCAGCTTGGCGGGGACAGGGAAGAACACTGAAGCTTTCTTT
CASSLAGTGKNTEAFF
>TRBV2|few|TRBJ2-3|.
TGTGCCAGCAGTGTGACAGCACCTAGCACAGATACGCAGTATTTT
CASSVTAPSTDTQYF
>TRBV30|few|TRBJ1-1|.
TGTGCCTGGCTTGGGTGGGGGAACACTGAAGCTTTCTTT
CAWLGWGNTEAFF